The rows below give T cell receptor beta chains drawn from one sample of a study of cytomegalovirus exposure and HLA in healthy donors. Produced via immunoSEQ multiplex PCR; TCRdb's table is partial and in-frame only. In the table there are 120,000 to 150,000 clones, roughly 78% of which are singletons. Input material: PBMCs. The receptors come from a man aged 35 to 55 in good health and CMV-seropositive. Each CDR3 is given with its conserved first and last residue. A D gene is named only where the DNA matches it firmly. Size tells how often a clone was seen (once, few, many) or the class of an expanded clone, and some rows leave it out.

v_call	clone_size	d_call	j_call	cdr3_aa	cdr3_nt
TRBV7-9	-	TRBD1	TRBJ1-1	CASSPDRRNTEAFF	TGTGCCAGCAGCCCGGACAGGAGGAACACTGAAGCTTTCTTT
TRBV29-1	-	TRBD1	TRBJ2-7	CSARTGAISYEQYF	TGCAGCGCCAGGACAGGGGCCATCTCCTACGAGCAGTACTTC
TRBV18	-	-	TRBJ1-1	CASSPQDSNTEAFF	TGTGCCAGCTCACCACAGGACAGCAACACTGAAGCTTTCTTT
TRBV11-3	-	TRBD1	TRBJ2-2	CASSPGTADTGELFF	TGTGCCAGCAGCCCCGGGACAGCAGACACCGGGGAGCTGTTTTTT
TRBV19	-	TRBD1	TRBJ1-2	CASSIAGTGANYGYTF	TGTGCCAGTAGTATAGCCGGGACAGGAGCTAACTATGGCTACACCTTC
TRBV19	-	TRBD2	TRBJ2-1	CASSILLAGTESNEQFF	TGTGCCAGTAGTATTCTATTAGCGGGAACTGAATCCAATGAGCAGTTCTTC
TRBV7-3	few	TRBD2	TRBJ2-1	CASSPHGLAGSSYNEQFF	TGTGCCAGCAGCCCACACGGACTAGCGGGAAGCTCCTACAATGAGCAGTTCTTC
TRBV5-5	-	-	TRBJ1-2	CASSLLNTANYGYTF	TGTGCCAGCAGCTTATTAAACACCGCTAACTATGGCTACACCTTC
TRBV20-1	-	-	TRBJ2-7	CSATLASEQYF	TGCAGTGCTACCCTAGCGTCAGAGCAGTACTTC
TRBV27	-	TRBD1	TRBJ2-1	CASSSPGQGGNEQFF	TGTGCCAGCAGTTCTCCGGGACAGGGGGGCAATGAGCAGTTCTTC
TRBV4-1	-	-	TRBJ2-3	CASSQDHDYTDTQYF	TGCGCCAGCAGCCAAGATCACGACTACACAGATACGCAGTATTTT
TRBV6-7	-	TRBD2	TRBJ2-1	CASSYLAGNYNEQFF	TGTGCCAGCAGTTACCTAGCGGGAAATTACAATGAGCAGTTCTTC
TRBV5-4	few	TRBD1	TRBJ2-2	CASRITGGTGELFF	TGTGCCAGCAGAATAACAGGGGGAACCGGGGAGCTGTTTTTT
TRBV27	once	TRBD1	TRBJ2-7	CASSLDRGTYEQYF	TGTGCCAGCAGTTTGGACAGGGGAACCTACGAGCAGTACTTC
TRBV28	-	TRBD1	TRBJ1-2	CASSSLGTGVSYYGYTF	TGTGCCAGCAGTTCCCTGGGGACAGGGGTTAGCTACTATGGCTACACCTTC
TRBV4-1	-	TRBD1	TRBJ2-1	CASSQVPRQGLSYNEQFF	TGCGCCAGCAGCCAAGTCCCCCGACAGGGATTATCCTACAATGAGCAGTTCTTC
TRBV29-1	-	TRBD1	TRBJ2-1	CSVGQGMNNEQFF	TGCAGCGTTGGACAGGGTATGAACAATGAGCAGTTCTTC
TRBV6-5	-	-	TRBJ1-2	CASSPRGNYGYTF	TGTGCCAGCAGTCCCAGGGGAAACTATGGCTACACCTTC
TRBV6-5	-	TRBD1	TRBJ1-2	CASSYSRTGPYGYTF	TGTGCCAGCAGTTACTCCCGGACAGGGCCCTATGGCTACACCTTC
TRBV29-1	-	-	TRBJ2-5	CSVERQEETQYF	TGCAGCGTTGAGAGACAGGAGGAGACCCAGTACTTC
TRBV28	-	-	TRBJ2-5	CASSFGGASETQYF	TGTGCCAGCAGTTTTGGGGGCGCGAGCGAGACCCAGTACTTC
TRBV2	once	TRBD1	TRBJ1-2	CASSLQGELNYGYTF	TGTGCCAGCAGCCTACAGGGGGAGCTTAACTATGGCTACACCTTC
TRBV5-1	-	TRBD1	TRBJ2-5	CASSLGDRYTQETQYF	TGCGCCAGCAGCTTGGGGGACAGGTATACGCAAGAGACCCAGTACTTC
TRBV25-1	-	-	TRBJ2-7	CAAGGSLSYEQYF	TGTGCGGCGGGCGGAAGCTTATCCTACGAGCAGTACTTC
TRBV7-9	-	-	TRBJ2-1	CASSFLASEQFF	TGTGCCAGCAGCTTTCTGGCTTCCGAGCAGTTCTTC
TRBV5-4	-	-	TRBJ2-5	CASSYSWEWGETQYF	TGTGCCAGCAGCTATTCTTGGGAGTGGGGAGAGACCCAGTACTTC
TRBV7-8	-	TRBD1	TRBJ1-2	CASSLRLRRGPDGYTF	TGTGCCAGCAGCTTAAGGCTTAGAAGGGGGCCCGATGGCTACACCTTC
TRBV6-1	-	-	TRBJ1-2	CAGGPPGWGYTF	TGTGCCGGAGGTCCCCCCGGGTGGGGCTACACCTTC
TRBV19	-	-	TRBJ2-6	CASNGRDTAGANVLTF	TGTGCCAGTAACGGCAGGGACACAGCTGGGGCCAACGTCCTGACTTTC
TRBV28	-	TRBD2	TRBJ2-7	CASSSGGPSAYEQYF	TGTGCCAGCAGTTCGGGGGGGCCCTCAGCCTACGAGCAGTACTTC
TRBV28	-	TRBD2	TRBJ2-7	CASSPPGTSGSYEQYF	TGTGCCAGCAGTCCTCCCGGGACTAGCGGGAGTTACGAGCAGTACTTC
TRBV27	-	TRBD1	TRBJ2-7	CASSSNRGRSEQYF	TGTGCCAGCAGCAGCAACAGGGGGCGAAGCGAGCAGTACTTC
TRBV29-1	-	TRBD2	TRBJ2-1	CSVGLAGGGEQFF	TGCAGCGTTGGACTAGCGGGAGGGGGTGAGCAGTTCTTC
TRBV13	-	-	TRBJ2-7	CASLQAGTHEQYF	TGTGCCAGCCTACAGGCGGGAACCCACGAGCAGTACTTC
TRBV27	-	-	TRBJ1-1	CASSLGGGLGEAFF	TGTGCCAGCAGTTTGGGCGGGGGACTTGGCGAAGCTTTCTTT
TRBV10-2	-	-	TRBJ1-1	CASSEWGPSMNTEAFF	TGCGCCAGCAGTGAGTGGGGGCCCTCTATGAACACTGAAGCTTTCTTT
TRBV9	-	-	TRBJ2-1	CASSVGVRTGDEQFF	TGTGCCAGCAGCGTAGGGGTCAGGACGGGGGATGAGCAGTTCTTC
TRBV7-7	-	TRBD2	TRBJ2-5	CASSFSGGKETQYF	TGTGCCAGCAGCTTTAGCGGGGGGAAAGAGACCCAGTACTTC
TRBV6-1	-	TRBD1	TRBJ1-2	CASRPGQGGPYGYTF	TGTGCCAGCAGACCCGGACAGGGCGGGCCTTATGGCTACACCTTC
TRBV5-5	-	-	TRBJ2-7	CASSARLGAKEQYF	TGTGCCAGCAGCGCCCGATTGGGGGCAAAGGAGCAGTACTTC
TRBV12-5	-	TRBD2	TRBJ2-3	CASGLTSVGTDTQYF	TGTGCTAGTGGTTTGACTAGCGTGGGCACAGATACGCAGTATTTT
TRBV6-6	-	TRBD1	TRBJ1-5	CASKDRGRGNQPQHF	TGTGCCAGCAAGGACAGGGGTCGAGGCAATCAGCCCCAGCATTTT
TRBV29-1	-	TRBD1	TRBJ2-1	CSVGQGPEQFF	TGCAGCGTTGGACAGGGGCCTGAGCAGTTCTTC
TRBV11-2	-	-	TRBJ2-3	CASKRSGTDTQYF	TGTGCCAGTAAGCGTTCTGGCACAGATACGCAGTATTTT
TRBV9	-	-	TRBJ1-1	CASSPTTGVNTEAFF	TGTGCCAGCAGCCCCACGACAGGCGTGAACACTGAAGCTTTCTTT
TRBV6-6	-	-	TRBJ2-7	CASSYTGYEQYF	TGTGCCAGCAGTTACACGGGATACGAGCAGTACTTC
TRBV6-5	-	TRBD1	TRBJ1-1	CASSRDREKAFF	TGTGCCAGCAGTAGGGACAGGGAGAAAGCTTTCTTT
TRBV4-1	few	TRBD1	TRBJ1-4	CASSQHPDRDEKLFF	TGCGCCAGCAGCCAACACCCGGACAGGGATGAAAAACTGTTTTTT
TRBV5-1	-	TRBD2	TRBJ2-2	CASSLTAGEWTGELFF	TGCGCCAGCAGCCTTACCGCGGGAGAGTGGACCGGGGAGCTGTTTTTT
TRBV9	-	-	TRBJ2-1	CASSVDEGSYNEQFF	TGTGCCAGCAGCGTAGACGAGGGTTCCTACAATGAGCAGTTCTTC
TRBV7-9	-	-	TRBJ1-4	CASSLTTPGSRGEKLFF	TGTGCCAGCAGCTTAACGACACCGGGATCCCGGGGTGAAAAACTGTTTTTT
TRBV6-5	-	-	TRBJ2-2	CASSYAGPAGELFF	TGTGCCAGCAGTTATGCGGGGCCGGCCGGGGAGCTGTTTTTT
TRBV10-3	-	TRBD1	TRBJ2-7	CAISESVGQGYEQYF	TGTGCCATCAGTGAGTCTGTGGGACAGGGGTACGAGCAGTACTTC
TRBV7-2	-	-	TRBJ2-5	CASSLVVWGRQETQYF	TGTGCCAGCAGCTTAGTGGTGTGGGGGCGGCAAGAGACCCAGTACTTC
TRBV6-5	few	-	TRBJ2-6	CASSSSTGANVLTF	TGTGCCAGCAGTTCCTCGACAGGGGCCAACGTCCTGACTTTC
TRBV5-6	-	-	TRBJ1-3	CASSLDQGPSTPGNTIYF	TGTGCCAGCAGCTTGGATCAGGGGCCATCAACACCTGGAAACACCATATATTTT
TRBV9	-	TRBD1	TRBJ1-4	CASSPQDRSNEKLFF	TGTGCCAGCAGCCCCCAGGACAGGAGCAATGAAAAACTGTTTTTT
TRBV30	few	-	TRBJ2-2	CAWSSMIRTGELFF	TGTGCCTGGAGTAGCATGATTCGCACCGGGGAGCTGTTTTTT
TRBV28	-	-	TRBJ1-2	CASSLGHQGQGYTF	TGTGCCAGCAGTTTAGGGCATCAGGGGCAAGGCTACACCTTC